This T cell receptor beta chain is drawn from a study of Tregs in tolerant kidney transplant recipients. Whole-study findings and limits: The most relevant donor-specific Treg TCRbeta repertoire apparently came from expansion with activated donor B cells. Validation in larger populations is needed because few patients were studied. No direct test of biological reproducibility was done here.

Unstimulated regulatory T cells (CD4+CD25+CD127-), CD4+CD25- non-regulatory cells, CD4 and CD8 cells were FACS-sorted from thawed PBMCs. The method was immunoSEQ multiplex PCR; TCRdb's version includes in-frame clones alone and lacks a portion of them. The sample lists hundreds of thousands of clones; approximately 84% were seen once. Germline CDR1 SGHRS, CDR2 YFSETQ. The CDR3 length is 15 residues. Trimming cost V 4 bases and J 2 bases; bases outside gene matches: 4. About this clone itself: No antigen is known for it.

The TCR comes from a human donor in good health. The genes are TRBV5-1 and TRBJ2-5, with 11 bases fitting TRBD2. Sequencing used CD4+ T cells from blood. DNA of the CDR3: TGCGCCAGCAGCCATACTAGCGGGAGACAAGAGACCCAGTACTTC. Its translation is CASSHTSGRQETQYF.